The present T cell receptor beta chain was sequenced within a study of cytomegalovirus exposure and HLA in healthy donors. The V end lost 7 bases, the J end lost 3 bases, and 19 bases lay between the germline ends. The germline CDR1 and CDR2 sequences are SGHDT and YYEEEE. There are 16 residues in the CDR3. PCR employed 60 Vbeta and 13 Jbeta primers. Sequencing was performed with immunoSEQ multiplex PCR; in TCRdb, only in-frame clones are kept and a portion is missing. The sample carries roughly 190,000 clones, around 75% recorded once. The rearrangement joins TRBV5-6 to TRBJ2-2; TRBD2 might be the D (5 bases). The sample taken for sequencing was PBMCs. This clonotype originated in a man aged 40-55 years in good health and CMV-seropositive. In DNA form, the CDR3 reads TGTGCCAGCCGCCCCGGGCCCGGAGGATACACCGGGGAGCTGTTTTTT. Its translation: CASRPGPGGYTGELFF.